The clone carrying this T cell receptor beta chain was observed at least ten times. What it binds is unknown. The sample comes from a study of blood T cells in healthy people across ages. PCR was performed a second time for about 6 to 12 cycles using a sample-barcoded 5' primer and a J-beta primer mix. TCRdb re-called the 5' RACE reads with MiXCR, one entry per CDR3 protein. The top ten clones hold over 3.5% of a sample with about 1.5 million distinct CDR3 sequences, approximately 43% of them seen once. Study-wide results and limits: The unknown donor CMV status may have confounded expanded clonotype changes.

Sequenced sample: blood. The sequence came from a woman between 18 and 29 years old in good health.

The CDR3 region is CASSQDRQVVKTQYF. CDR3 sequence (DNA): TGCGCCAGCAGCCAAGATCGACAGGTGGTGAAGACCCAGTACTTC. J is TRBJ2-5 and V is TRBV4-1; a possible D gene is TRBD1 (6 bases). The CDR3 is 15 residues long. Germline CDR1 is MGHRA and CDR2 is YSYEKL. V lost 0 bases and J 6 bases, leaving 14 bases between the germline ends.